This T cell receptor beta chain originates from a study of tumor-infiltrating lymphocytes in oesophageal squamous cell carcinoma. The junction had 10 bases not matched to a gene; V was cut back by 5 bases and J by 6 bases. The V gene's germline CDR1 is SGHRS and CDR2 YFSETQ. The CDR3 covers 15 residues. This clonotype occurred a few times. TCRdb ran MiXCR on the PCR reads and lists one entry per CDR3 protein. The top ten hold approximately 12% of the sample, which has around 20,000 distinct CDR3 sequences, 40% to 45% seen once. What was sequenced was normal esophageal tissue next to the tumor. The gene calls are TRBV5-1 and TRBJ2-3; TRBD2 agrees at 9 bases. This TCR derives from a male donor with esophageal squamous cell carcinoma. The CDR3 is CASSFPSGLADTQYF. As DNA, the CDR3 is TGCGCCAGCAGTTTTCCCTCGGGACTAGCTGATACGCAGTATTTT.